This entry lists 3 T cell receptor beta chains sequenced from one sample in a study of cytomegalovirus exposure and HLA in healthy donors (dated by TCRdb to the late 2010s). Libraries came from the immunoSEQ multiplex PCR assay. The multiplex PCR relied on a mix of 60 forward primers for TCR Vbeta segments and 13 reverse primers for TCR Jbeta segments. What TCRdb holds here is the immuneACCESS table cut down to in-frame rearrangements. Part of the clones is not present; checked against another copy, under half of the missing clones reflect an unresolved V gene, and the others are unexplained. The sample table records around 95,000 clones; around 83% of these occur just once. Jointly, the top ten make up approximately 3.7% of the sample. Sequencing was done on a sample of PBMCs. The source of these receptors is a female donor in good health and CMV-seropositive.

The gene calls are TRBV12-5 and TRBJ1-1; possibly TRBD1 for D (6 bases). V lost 6 bases and J lost 1, with 9 bases in between. Germline-derived CDR1 and CDR2 are LGHNT and FRNRAP. The CDR3 is made up of 13 amino acids. In DNA form, the CDR3 reads TGTGCTAGTGGGAGACAGGAGAACACTGAAGCTTTCTTT. Encoded protein: CASGRQENTEAFF.

V usage is TRBV7-6 and J usage is TRBJ2-2, with D maybe TRBD1 (5 bases). Per germline, CDR1 SGHVS and CDR2 FNYEAQ. There are 13 residues in the CDR3. Deletions cut 7 bases from V and 2 bases from J, with 8 bases between. The CDR3 protein is CASKWGNTGELFF. In DNA form, the CDR3 reads TGTGCCAGCAAGTGGGGCAACACCGGGGAGCTGTTTTTT.

The chain combines TRBV28 with TRBJ1-2, with 10 positions matching TRBD1. The germline CDR1 and CDR2 sequences are MDHEN and SYDVKM. Germline trimming cut 5 bases from V and 8 bases from J; bases unmatched to any gene: 11. The CDR3 has 15 residues. CDR3 amino acids: CASSPSMGGQGGYTF. The CDR3 nucleotides read TGTGCCAGCAGTCCCTCAATGGGGGGACAGGGGGGCTACACCTTC.